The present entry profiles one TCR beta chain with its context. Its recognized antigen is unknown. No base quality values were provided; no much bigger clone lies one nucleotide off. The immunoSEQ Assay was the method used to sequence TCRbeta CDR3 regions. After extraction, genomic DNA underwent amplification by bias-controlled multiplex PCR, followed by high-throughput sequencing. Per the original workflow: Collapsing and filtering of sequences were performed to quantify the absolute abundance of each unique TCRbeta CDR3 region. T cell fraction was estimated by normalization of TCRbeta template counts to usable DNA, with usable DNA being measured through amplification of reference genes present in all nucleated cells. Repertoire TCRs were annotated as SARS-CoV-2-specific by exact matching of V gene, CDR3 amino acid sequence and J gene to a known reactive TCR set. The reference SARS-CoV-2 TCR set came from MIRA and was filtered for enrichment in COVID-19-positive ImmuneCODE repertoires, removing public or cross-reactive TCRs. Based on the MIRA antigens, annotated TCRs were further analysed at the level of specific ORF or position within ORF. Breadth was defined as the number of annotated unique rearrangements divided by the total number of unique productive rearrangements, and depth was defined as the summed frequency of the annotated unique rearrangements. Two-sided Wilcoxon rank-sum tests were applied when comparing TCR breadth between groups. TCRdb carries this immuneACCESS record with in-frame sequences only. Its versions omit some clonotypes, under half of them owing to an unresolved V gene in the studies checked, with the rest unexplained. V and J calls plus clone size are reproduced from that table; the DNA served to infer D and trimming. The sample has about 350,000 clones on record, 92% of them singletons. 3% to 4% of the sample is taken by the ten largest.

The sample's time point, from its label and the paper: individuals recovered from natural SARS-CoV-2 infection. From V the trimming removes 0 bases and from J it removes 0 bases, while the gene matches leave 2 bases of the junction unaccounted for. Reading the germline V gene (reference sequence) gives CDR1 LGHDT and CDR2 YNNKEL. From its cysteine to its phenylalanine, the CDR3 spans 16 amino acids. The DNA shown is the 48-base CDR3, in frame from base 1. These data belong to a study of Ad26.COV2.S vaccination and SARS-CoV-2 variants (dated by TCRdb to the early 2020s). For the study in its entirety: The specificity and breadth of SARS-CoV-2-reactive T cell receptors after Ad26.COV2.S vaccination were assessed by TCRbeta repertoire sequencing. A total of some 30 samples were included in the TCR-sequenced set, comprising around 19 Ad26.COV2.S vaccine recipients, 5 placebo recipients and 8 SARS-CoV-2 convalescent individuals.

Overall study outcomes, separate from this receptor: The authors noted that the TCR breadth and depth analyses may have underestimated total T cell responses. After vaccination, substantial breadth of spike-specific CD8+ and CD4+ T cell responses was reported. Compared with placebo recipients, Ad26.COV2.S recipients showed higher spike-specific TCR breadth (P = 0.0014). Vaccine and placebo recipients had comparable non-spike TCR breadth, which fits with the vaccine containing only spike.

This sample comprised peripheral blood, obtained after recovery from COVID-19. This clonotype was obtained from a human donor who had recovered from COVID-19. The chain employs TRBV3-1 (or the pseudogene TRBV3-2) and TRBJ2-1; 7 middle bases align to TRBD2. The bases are TGTGCCAGCAGCCAAGAAGCGGGGATCTCCTACAATGAGCAGTTCTTC. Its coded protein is CASSQEAGISYNEQFF.